This T cell receptor beta chain was identified during a study of tumor-infiltrating lymphocytes in primary liver carcinoma. Scientists recovered RNA and DNA together from approximately 20-30 mg of unsorted bulk tissue. J gave up 2 bases and V 10 bases, and 11 bases lay outside the gene matches. Germline loops: CDR1 SNHLY, CDR2 FYNNEI. This CDR3 spans 15 amino acids. A constant-region primer served to make TCR beta cDNA from about 530 ng total RNA. Sequencing libraries for TCR beta derived from three nested multiplex PCR rounds that used slightly modified ARM-PCR. TRBV1-TRBV30 forward and Cbeta reverse primers drove the first two approximately 10-cycle rounds. Each CDR3 protein gets one entry after TCRdb re-called the multiplex PCR reads with MiXCR. The table records about 32,000 distinct CDR3 sequences, less than 85% of them present only once.

The sequence was obtained from a man aged 35 to 55 with primary liver carcinoma and hepatitis B virus infection. What was sequenced was liver tumor tissue from sampling region 4. Stated subset: tumor region T4, right-lateral pole. The chain joins TRBV2 to TRBJ2-5; 9 bases agree with TRBD2. CDR3 nucleotide sequence: TGTGCCACCTGTCGACTAGCGGCTGGGCAAGAGACCCAGTACTTC. Encoded protein: CATCRLAAGQETQYF.